This is a list of T cell receptor beta chains from one sample in a study of Ad26.COV2.S vaccination and SARS-CoV-2 variants. Data came from immunoSEQ multiplex PCR; TCRdb stores just in-frame clones and leaves some out. The sample has around 300,000 clones, almost 90% seen once; the top ten hold about 5%. Material: peripheral blood, obtained in a trial of Ad26.COV2.S vaccine versus placebo. The receptors here all came from a person between 18 and 65 years old who received the Ad26.COV2.S COVID-19 vaccine or a placebo. The CDR3 runs from the conserved cysteine through the conserved F or W. D genes are given only for firm matches. Not every row has a clone size; where given, it reads once, few, many or a size class.

v_gene	d_gene	j_gene	abundance	CDR3nt	CDR3aa
TRBV11-2	NA	TRBJ2-2	NA	TGTGCCAGCAGCTTAGGAGGTACAGAGAACACCGGGGAGCTGTTTTTT	CASSLGGTENTGELFF
TRBV6-4	NA	TRBJ1-2	NA	TGTGCCAGCAGTGACTCCGGGGGTCATAGCTATGGCTACACCTTC	CASSDSGGHSYGYTF
TRBV4-3	NA	TRBJ1-1	NA	TGCGCCAGCAGCCAAGATTGGGGGGGGCAGAACACTGAAGCTTTCTTT	CASSQDWGGQNTEAFF
TRBV7-9	NA	TRBJ2-6	NA	TGTGCCAGCAGCCCTGGATGGGTGGAGGGGGTCGGGGCCAACGTCCTGACTTTC	CASSPGWVEGVGANVLTF
TRBV19	NA	TRBJ1-5	NA	TGTGCCAGTAGTATAGTTAAGGGGAATCAGCCCCAGCATTTT	CASSIVKGNQPQHF
TRBV30	NA	TRBJ1-1	NA	TGTGCCTCGAGCAAGGCGGTGAACACTGAAGCTTTCTTT	CASSKAVNTEAFF
TRBV19	NA	TRBJ1-2	NA	TGTGCCAGTAGTACCCATGGAGGGCGCGGCTACACCTTC	CASSTHGGRGYTF
TRBV5-1	TRBD1	TRBJ1-2	NA	TGCGCCAGCAGTCCGGGGACAGGGGGTTCTAACTATGGCTACACCTTC	CASSPGTGGSNYGYTF
TRBV6-5	TRBD1	TRBJ2-2	NA	TGTGCCAGTCGCAGGGACAGGGAGGGCACCGGGGAGCTGTTTTTT	CASRRDREGTGELFF
TRBV19	NA	TRBJ1-5	few	TGTGCCACCAAAGACGGAGGCCTCGTTGCTCTCAATCAGCCCCAGCATTTT	CATKDGGLVALNQPQHF
TRBV5-6	NA	TRBJ1-3	NA	TGTGCCAGCAGTTACGGGACATTCCTAAACACCATATATTTT	CASSYGTFLNTIYF
TRBV20-1	NA	TRBJ1-1	NA	TGCGGGGTCTACCTGAACACTGAAGCTTTCTTT	CGVYLNTEAFF
TRBV7-9	NA	TRBJ2-1	NA	TGTGCCAGCAGCTCCGGCATTAATGAGCAGTTCTTC	CASSSGINEQFF
TRBV6-6	TRBD1	TRBJ2-2	few	TGTGCCAGCAGTCCCCTGGCGCCGTACCGGGACAGGGAGATCGGGGAGCTGTTTTTT	CASSPLAPYRDREIGELFF
TRBV29-1	TRBD2	TRBJ2-1	NA	TGCAGCGTTGAAGGGACTAGCGGGCTTAACAATGAGCAGTTCTTC	CSVEGTSGLNNEQFF
TRBV18	NA	TRBJ1-5	NA	TGTGCCAGCTCACCAACGGACAGCAATCAGCCCCAGCATTTT	CASSPTDSNQPQHF
TRBV27	TRBD1	TRBJ1-1	once	TGTGCCAGCAGTCCGCGGGACAGGGGGGAAGTTTTATCCACTGAAGCTTTCTTT	CASSPRDRGEVLSTEAFF
TRBV27	TRBD1	TRBJ1-2	NA	TGTGCCAGCAGTTTTAGGGACAGGGGGCGGTTGGACTATGGCTACACCTTC	CASSFRDRGRLDYGYTF
TRBV9	NA	TRBJ1-6	few	TGTGCCAGCAGCGACAGGACAGCCGGTAATTCACCCCTCCACTTT	CASSDRTAGNSPLHF
TRBV4-3	NA	TRBJ1-1	once	TGCGCCAGCAGCCAATTCCCAGGGAGCTGGAACACTGAAGCTTTCTTT	CASSQFPGSWNTEAFF
TRBV4-3	NA	TRBJ1-5	NA	TGCGCCAGCAGCCAAGGGCACATTAGCAATCAGCCCCAGCATTTT	CASSQGHISNQPQHF
TRBV12-3/TRBV12-4	NA	TRBJ2-5	once	TGTGCCAGCAGTTTTGATGAGACCCAGTACTTC	CASSFDETQYF
TRBV6-1	TRBD1	TRBJ2-2	NA	TGTGCCAGCAGTGAATTGGCCCGACAGGGGAACACCGGGGAGCTGTTTTTT	CASSELARQGNTGELFF
TRBV5-1	TRBD1	TRBJ1-2	NA	TGCGCCAGCAGCAATGGGGACAGGGCAGCTAACTATGGCTACACCTTC	CASSNGDRAANYGYTF
TRBV3-1/TRBV3-2	NA	TRBJ1-1	NA	TGTGCCAGCAGCCACGGTAAAGCTATGAACACTGAAGCTTTCTTT	CASSHGKAMNTEAFF
TRBV18	NA	TRBJ2-2	NA	TGTGCCAGCTCACCAGGTCCAGGACCTAACACCGGGGAGCTGTTTTTT	CASSPGPGPNTGELFF
TRBV30	NA	TRBJ2-6	NA	TGTGCCTGGAGTGTGACCCCCTCGGTAGTCCTGACTTTC	CAWSVTPSVVLTF
TRBV6-6	NA	TRBJ1-2	few	TGTGCCAGCAGTTCAACGCAATCTACCGGGACTCAAGGCTACACCTTC	CASSSTQSTGTQGYTF
TRBV7-2	NA	TRBJ1-1	NA	TGTGCCAGCAGCTCTTACCGGGAAAACACTGAAGCTTTCTTT	CASSSYRENTEAFF
TRBV6-6	NA	TRBJ1-5	NA	TGTGCCAGCAGCCGACAGGGCAATCAGCCCCAGCATTTT	CASSRQGNQPQHF
TRBV19	NA	TRBJ1-3	NA	TGTGCCATCCGCCCGGCAGGGTTGGGAAACACCATATATTTT	CAIRPAGLGNTIYF
TRBV27	NA	TRBJ2-7	NA	TGTGCCAGCAGTTTACAGGGTAACGGCTACGAGCAGTACTTC	CASSLQGNGYEQYF
TRBV3-1/TRBV3-2	NA	TRBJ2-5	NA	TGTGCCAGCAGCCTGGGACAAATTGAGACCCAGTACTTC	CASSLGQIETQYF
TRBV7-2	NA	TRBJ2-3	NA	TGTGCCAGCAATTCCCGGGCTATCTCTAGCACAGATACGCAGTATTTT	CASNSRAISSTDTQYF
TRBV18	NA	TRBJ2-1	NA	TGTGCCAGCTCACCATTGCCCTTGACCTACAATGAGCAGTTCTTC	CASSPLPLTYNEQFF
TRBV10-2	NA	TRBJ1-6	NA	TGCGCCAGCAGTGACCTCCACCGGGTCGGAAATTCACCCCTCCACTTT	CASSDLHRVGNSPLHF
TRBV5-1	TRBD1	TRBJ2-7	NA	TGCGCCAGCAGATTGCGTGGGACAGGGGTTGGTTACGAGCAGTACTTC	CASRLRGTGVGYEQYF
TRBV10-3	TRBD2	TRBJ2-3	NA	TGTGCCATCGACACCACTAGCGGGGGGGCCGATACGCAGTATTTT	CAIDTTSGGADTQYF
TRBV7-9	TRBD1	TRBJ2-3	NA	TGTGCCAGCAGTGGGGATGGACAGGGCTATACGCAGTATTTT	CASSGDGQGYTQYF
TRBV14	NA	TRBJ2-3	NA	TGTGCCAGCAGCCCGAGCGTAACTAGCACAGATACGCAGTATTTT	CASSPSVTSTDTQYF
TRBV3-1/TRBV3-2	NA	TRBJ2-1	NA	TGTGCCAGCAGCCAAGGGGACCCCTCCAATGAGCAGTTCTTC	CASSQGDPSNEQFF
TRBV24-1	TRBD1	TRBJ2-2	NA	TGTGCCACCAGTGATCCGGGGACAGGGGACACCGGGGAGCTGTTTTTT	CATSDPGTGDTGELFF
TRBV6-6	TRBD1	TRBJ1-2	NA	TGTGCCAGCAGTTCGGGCAGGGGGGCTAACTATGGCTACACCTTC	CASSSGRGANYGYTF
TRBV20-1	NA	TRBJ1-1	NA	TGCAGTGCTAGTATCCCGACAGGAAGAAACACTGAAGCTTTCTTT	CSASIPTGRNTEAFF
TRBV11-2	TRBD1	TRBJ2-4	NA	TGTGCCAGCAGCTACGAAGAGGGACAGCAAAACATTCAGTACTTC	CASSYEEGQQNIQYF
TRBV19	NA	TRBJ2-6	NA	TGTGCCAGTAGTATAAGAGGGTCCTCTGGGGCCAACGTCCTGACTTTC	CASSIRGSSGANVLTF
TRBV18	TRBD1	TRBJ1-2	NA	TGTGCCAGCTCACCGGGACAGGGGAGTGAAGGCTACACCTTC	CASSPGQGSEGYTF
TRBV7-6	TRBD1	TRBJ1-5	NA	TGTGCCAGCAGCTATCTGAGGGGACAGGGCCTTTATAGCAATCAGCCCCAGCATTTT	CASSYLRGQGLYSNQPQHF
TRBV3-1/TRBV3-2	NA	TRBJ2-3	NA	TGTGCCAGCAGCCAAGGTTCCGGGGATCGCTTGGGAGATACGCAGTATTTT	CASSQGSGDRLGDTQYF
TRBV6-4	TRBD2	TRBJ2-1	few	TGTGCCAGCAGTGGTTCTAGCGGGGGGACAAATGAGCAGTTCTTC	CASSGSSGGTNEQFF
TRBV5-1	NA	TRBJ2-2	NA	TGCGCCAGCAGTCCCGGGGCTGTGAACACCGGGGAGCTGTTTTTT	CASSPGAVNTGELFF
TRBV7-8	TRBD2	TRBJ2-5	NA	TGTGCCAGCAGCAAACCCAGGACTAGCGGCCAAGAGACCCAGTACTTC	CASSKPRTSGQETQYF
TRBV27	NA	TRBJ2-5	NA	TGTGCCAGCGGTTACTATGAGACCCAGTACTTC	CASGYYETQYF